One and the same sample provided the 30 T cell receptor beta chains below, sequenced in a study of shared clonotypes between healthy human individuals (dated by TCRdb to about 2020). Library generation was performed with the immunoSEQ multiplex PCR assay. The clones in this table, taken by TCRdb from immuneACCESS, are in-frame only. Not every clone is retained; where verified, under half of the shortfall comes from an unresolved V gene, and the cause of the rest is unknown. The table for this sample lists around 1,000,000 clones; roughly 80% of them were counted only once. Together, the top ten hold 0.89% of the sample. Sequenced input: memory CD4+ T cells from PBMCs. What the cell subset or site label conveys for this sample: CD45RA-negative fraction. The receptor source for this set is a man aged 18 to 35 in good health. Some clones in this sample may be carry-over from other donors' samples.

The V call is TRBV5-1, the J call TRBJ2-1, with a tentative D call TRBD2 (5 bases). Germline loops: CDR1 SGHRS, CDR2 YFSETQ. V was pared by 0 bases and J by 0 bases, with 10 bases between. CDR3 length: 16 residues. CDR3 sequence: CASSLGGLSSYNEQFF. The CDR3 DNA is TGCGCCAGCAGCTTGGGAGGGTTGAGCTCCTACAATGAGCAGTTCTTC.

This clone has a handful of counts. A much larger clone sits a single nucleotide away, making a read error possible. The same CDR3 can be traced to other DNA sequences in this sample. V gene TRBV6-5 combines with J gene TRBJ1-2; no firm D call. CDR1 MNHEY and CDR2 SVGAGI come from the germline V gene. The ends were cut back, 6 bases at V and 4 bases at J, with 9 bases in the middle. The CDR3 sequence is 12 residues long. CDR3 DNA sequence: TGTGCCAGCAGCTCGGGGAGCTATGGCTACACCTTC. Amino acids: CASSSGSYGYTF.

V usage is TRBV4-2 and J usage is TRBJ2-5, with D unclear. The germline gives CDR1 LGHNA, CDR2 YNFKEQ. The ends were cut back, 0 bases at V and 7 bases at J, with 15 bases in the middle. The length of the CDR3 is 15 residues. The CDR3 coding sequence is TGTGCCAGCAGCCAAGATCCGTTTACAATTTGGACCCAGTACTTC. This sequence encodes CASSQDPFTIWTQYF.

The sample holds many counts of this clone. This CDR3 is also generated by other DNA sequences in the sample. V is TRBV10-2 and J is TRBJ2-7; D not certain. V was clipped by 0 bases and J by 1 base, with 10 bases between them. There are 15 residues in the CDR3. Germline loops: CDR1 WSHSY, CDR2 SAAADI. CDR3 loop: CASSESLARSYEQYF. The CDR3 nucleotides are TGCGCCAGCAGTGAGTCTCTGGCCAGATCCTACGAGCAGTACTTC.

V and J are TRBV2 and TRBJ2-1; 10 bases align to TRBD2. CDR1 and CDR2 from the germline V gene are SNHLY and FYNNEI. Losses at the gene ends were 7 bases for V and 8 bases for J; bases not matched to a gene: 5. The CDR3 loop spans 13 amino acids. This CDR3 is CASTSAGGDEQFF. The CDR3 nucleotides are TGTGCCAGCACATCAGCGGGGGGGGATGAGCAGTTCTTC.

This clone was seen once. This rearrangement joins TRBV6-1 to TRBJ1-2; no reliable D call. V was pared by 2 bases and J by 4 bases, with 8 bases between. The germline gives CDR1 MNHNS, CDR2 SASEGT. This CDR3 contains 13 residues. CDR3 sequence (DNA): TGTGCCAGCAGTGAATCCTACAGCTATGGCTACACCTTC. This encodes CASSESYSYGYTF.

This chain uses TRBV27 with TRBJ1-1; D might be TRBD1 (5 bases). This CDR3 spans 16 amino acids. Looked up from germline, CDR1 is MNHEY and CDR2 is SMNVEV (reference sequence). The germline V and J ends were trimmed by 4 bases and 0 bases, with 15 bases remaining between them. DNA for the CDR3: TGTGCCAGCAGTTCCAGGGCCCGCGGGTTGAACACTGAAGCTTTCTTT. Translation gives CASSSRARGLNTEAFF.

The genes are TRBV29-1 and TRBJ1-2; TRBD1 aligns across 10 bases. Trimming removed 4 bases from V and 2 bases from J; junction bases left unmatched: 7. Germline V lookup: CDR1 SQVTM, CDR2 ANQGSEA. This CDR3 has 15 amino acids. The CDR3 DNA reads as TGCAGCGTTGCCAAAGGGGACAGGGGAAACTATGGCTACACCTTC. Translated, it gives CSVAKGDRGNYGYTF.

This clone showed up just once. The V and J genes are TRBV2 and TRBJ1-5, with 11 nucleotides matching TRBD1. CDR1 and CDR2 (germline): SNHLY, FYNNEI. The CDR3 loop spans 17 amino acids. V lost 2 bases, J lost 7 bases, and 10 bases stayed unmatched. This CDR3 reads CASSEYFLGQGAQPQHF. The CDR3 DNA follows: TGTGCCAGCAGTGAATATTTTCTAGGACAGGGGGCACAGCCCCAGCATTTT.

This clone was picked up one time. The conserved closing phenylalanine or tryptophan is absent in this CDR3, likely reflecting a read error. The chain is built from TRBV18 and TRBJ1-3; 8 positions agree with TRBD1. CDR1 and CDR2 (germline): KGHSH, LQKENI. This CDR3 has 15 amino acids. V shed 2 bases and J 3 bases; nucleotides not matched to a gene: 3. DNA of the CDR3: TGTGCCAGCTCACCAGGACAGGGCGGTGGAAACACCATATATCTT. As protein: CASSPGQGGGNTIYL.

The genes are TRBV5-6 and TRBJ2-3; 14 bases match TRBD2. This CDR3 comprises 18 residues. The V gene end was trimmed by 4 bases and the J gene end by 0 bases; junction bases not matched to a gene: 7. Germline V gene sequence: CDR1 SGHDT, CDR2 YYEEEE. The CDR3 nucleotides are TGTGCCAGCAGCCGGACTAGCGGGAGGCAGAGAAGCACAGATACGCAGTATTTT. Residues: CASSRTSGRQRSTDTQYF.

The V call is TRBV4-2, the J call TRBJ2-7, with 8 bases identical to TRBD2. With V trimmed by 0 bases and J by 0 bases, 4 bases remained unmatched. CDR1 LGHNA and CDR2 YNFKEQ come from the germline V gene. The CDR3 is made up of 16 amino acids. DNA of the CDR3: TGTGCCAGCAGCCAAGATACTAGCGGAAACTCCTACGAGCAGTACTTC. As protein: CASSQDTSGNSYEQYF.

The chain couples TRBV7-2 to TRBJ2-5; D may correspond to TRBD1 or TRBD2 (6 bases each). The germline gives CDR1 SGHTA, CDR2 FQGNSA. The V end lost 4 bases, the J end lost 7 bases, and 16 bases lay between the germline ends. The CDR3 is 14 amino acids. DNA of the CDR3: TGTGCCAGCAGCTCGCTCTTACAGGGAGGGACCCAGTACTTC. Translating it yields CASSSLLQGGTQYF.

The rearrangement uses TRBV5-6 and TRBJ1-2; D may be TRBD1 (5 bases). Germline V lookup: CDR1 SGHDT, CDR2 YYEEEE. The length of the CDR3 is 14 residues. Trimming shortened V by 3 bases and J by 9 bases, and 18 bases separated the two germline ends. CDR3 in amino acids: CASSSTGTAGSYTF. The DNA of the CDR3 is TGTGCCAGCAGCTCTACCGGGACGGCAGGGAGCTACACCTTC. Looking up the rest from reference TRBV5-6 and TRBJ1-2 gives the full variable domain: DAGVTQSPTHLIKTRGQQVTLRCSPKSGHDTVSWYQQALGQGPQFIFQYYEEEERQRGNFPDRFSGHQFPNYSSELNVNALLLGDSALYLCASSSTGTAGSYTFGSGTRLTVV.

Remarks on this clone: It differs at one base from a far larger clone, so likely a read error. The CDR3 loop reads CASTDRGNTIYF. Written as DNA, the CDR3 is TGTGCCAGCACCGACAGGGGAAACACCATATATTTT. V and J are TRBV5-4 and TRBJ1-3; a possible D gene is TRBD1 (6 bases). Trimming took off 6 bases at V and 4 bases at J, with 8 bases between the two ends. Germline CDR1 is SGHNT and CDR2 is YYREEE (reference sequence). The CDR3 runs to 12 residues.

Comments on this clone: Other DNA sequences from this sample encode an identical CDR3 as well. The chain couples TRBV15 to TRBJ2-7; perhaps TRBD2 as D (6 bases). The CDR3 is 14 residues long. Trimming cost V 1 base and J 1 base, with 8 bases left between them. Germline lookup yields CDR1 LNHNV and CDR2 YYDKDF (reference sequence). CDR3: CATSRGGASYEQYF. In DNA form, the CDR3 reads TGTGCCACCAGCAGAGGCGGGGCATCCTACGAGCAGTACTTC.

This chain joins TRBV4-1 and TRBJ2-7; D may match TRBD1 or TRBD2 (6 bases each). Germline loops: CDR1 MGHRA, CDR2 YSYEKL. With 4 bases removed from V and 6 bases from J, the gap between germline ends came to 28 bases. The CDR3 length is 18 residues. CDR3 sequence reads: CASSRLRTIAGQLAEQYF. Here the CDR3 DNA reads TGCGCCAGCAGCCGCCTTCGAACCATCGCGGGACAACTTGCCGAGCAGTACTTC.

This clone was seen only a few times. J is TRBJ1-5 and V is TRBV11-2, with no clear D. From germline, CDR1 is SGHAT and CDR2 FQNNGV. The CDR3 spans 13 residues. Trimming removed 2 bases from V and 5 bases from J, with 7 bases in between. CDR3 residues: CASSLSGDQPQHF. As DNA, the CDR3 is TGTGCCAGCAGCTTAAGCGGAGATCAGCCCCAGCATTTT.

The gene calls are TRBV4-1 and TRBJ2-7; TRBD1 or TRBD2 may be the D gene (5 bases each). V was trimmed by 0 bases and J by 4 bases, leaving 19 bases between them. Germline CDR1 and CDR2: MGHRA and YSYEKL. CDR3 size: 17 residues. The CDR3 nucleotides are TGCGCCAGCAGCCAAGACACCGGGACCCAGTTTCCTTACGAGCAGTACTTC. Protein: CASSQDTGTQFPYEQYF.

This sequence joins TRBV6-6 and TRBJ1-1; D may be TRBD1 (6 bases). Trimming removed 7 bases from V and 2 bases from J, with 14 bases in between. Looked up from germline, CDR1 is MNHNY and CDR2 is SVGAGI (reference sequence). This CDR3 is built from 14 residues. CDR3 sequence: CASTKTGPNTEAFF. The CDR3 region has the DNA TGTGCCAGCACGAAGACAGGTCCTAACACTGAAGCTTTCTTT.

The J gene is TRBJ1-1, the V gene TRBV7-9, with D unclear. From germline, CDR1 is SEHNR and CDR2 FQNEAQ (reference sequence). V was shortened by 0 bases and J by 8 bases, with 13 bases between the two germline ends. The CDR3 contains 14 residues. For the CDR3, the DNA is TGTGCCAGCAGCTTAGCGGCCATTCATGGGGAAGCTTTCTTT. Amino acids: CASSLAAIHGEAFF.

The chain couples TRBV6-1 to TRBJ2-5; 7 nucleotides agree with TRBD1. V dropped 5 bases and J dropped 3; count of bases not matched to a gene: 3. CDR3 length equals 13 residues. Per germline, CDR1 MNHNS and CDR2 SASEGT. As DNA, the CDR3 is TGTGCCAGCAGTTCGGACAGGAAAGAGACCCAGTACTTC. Translation gives CASSSDRKETQYF.

The chain couples TRBV28 to TRBJ2-5; perhaps TRBD2 as D (6 bases). The CDR3 consists of 15 residues. From germline, CDR1 is MDHEN and CDR2 SYDVKM. Trimming shortened V by 4 bases and J by 5 bases, and 17 bases separated the two germline ends. CDR3 DNA sequence: TGTGCCAGCAGTTCCAGGCGGGGTCGGGAGGAGACCCAGTACTTC. It translates to CASSSRRGREETQYF.

CDR3 DNA: TGTGCCAGCAGCTTATCCCCAAACGAGGGAGAAACCGGGGAGCTGTTTTTT. Translated, it gives CASSLSPNEGETGELFF. The chain combines TRBV7-3 with TRBJ2-2, with D possibly matching TRBD2 (5 bases). The germline V gene encodes CDR1 SGHTA and CDR2 FQGTGA. The V gene lost 2 bases and the J gene lost 5 bases, with 18 bases spanning the gap. CDR3 length: 17 amino acids.

V usage is TRBV7-3 and J usage is TRBJ1-1; D call uncertain. This CDR3 is 13 amino acids long. The ends were cut back, 1 base at V and 5 bases at J, with 8 bases in the middle. Germline CDR1 SGHTA, CDR2 FQGTGA. The CDR3 here is CASSLKPGTEAFF. The CDR3 DNA follows: TGTGCCAGCAGCTTAAAGCCGGGAACTGAAGCTTTCTTT. The whole variable domain, filled in from reference TRBV7-3 and TRBJ1-1, reads GAGVSQTPSNKVTEKGKYVELRCDPISGHTALYWYRQSLGQGPEFLIYFQGTGAADDSGLPNDRFFAVRPEGSVSTLKIQRTERGDSAVYLCASSLKPGTEAFFGQGTRLTVV.

This chain links TRBV15 with TRBJ2-4, with D tentatively TRBD2 (5 bases). Per germline, CDR1 LNHNV and CDR2 YYDKDF (reference sequence). The CDR3 covers 17 residues. The V end was cut by 0 bases, the J end by 7 bases, with 19 bases between. The CDR3 sequence is CATSREPRGSEGNIQYF. For the CDR3, the DNA is TGTGCCACCAGCAGAGAACCCCGGGGATCAGAAGGGAACATTCAGTACTTC.

V is TRBV7-9 and J is TRBJ2-6; no definite D call. CDR1 and CDR2 from the germline V gene are SEHNR and FQNEAQ (reference sequence). Trimming removed 8 bases from V and 0 bases from J, with 20 bases in between. This CDR3 is 18 amino acids long. CDR3 in amino acids: CASPFSAGSNSGANVLTF. The CDR3 nucleotides are TGTGCCAGCCCCTTTTCGGCAGGCTCCAACTCTGGGGCCAACGTCCTGACTTTC.

The chain combines TRBV6-5 with TRBJ2-1; 13 nucleotides agree with TRBD2. The length of the CDR3 is 15 residues. V dropped 2 bases and J dropped 7; count of bases not matched to a gene: 2. Germline CDR1 and CDR2: MNHEY and SVGAGI. The CDR3 coding sequence is TGTGCCAGCAGTTACCAACTAGCGGGAGGGAATGAGCAGTTCTTC. It encodes CASSYQLAGGNEQFF.

The genes are TRBV12-2 and TRBJ2-4; TRBD2 reflects the table's D call only, with no check against the DNA. TRBV12-2 is assigned pseudogene status. This CDR3 is built from 14 residues. DNA of the CDR3: TGTGCAAGTCGCTCTAGGTTAGCCAAAAACATTCAGTACTTC. Its translation: CASRSRLAKNIQYF.

The V gene is TRBV7-2, the J gene TRBJ1-2, with TRBD1 identical over 9 bases. J gave up 4 bases and V 5 bases, and 11 bases lay outside the gene matches. Per the germline V gene, CDR1 is SGHTA and CDR2 is FQGNSA. This CDR3 contains 16 residues. CDR3 sequence: CASSLTGGAGTYGYTF. CDR3 nucleotide sequence: TGTGCCAGCAGCCTTACAGGGGGCGCTGGGACCTATGGCTACACCTTC.